The rows below give T cell receptor beta chains drawn from one sample of a study of T cells in Graves' hyperthyroidism and ophthalmopathy. TCRdb reprocessed the multiplex PCR reads with MiXCR, giving one entry per CDR3 protein. The sample contains some 250,000 distinct CDR3 sequences, more than 14% of which appear only once. Material for sequencing was blood. Source of these receptors: a woman in her thirties or forties with Graves' hyperthyroidism that later progressed to Graves' ophthalmopathy. The CDR3 runs from the conserved cysteine through the conserved F or W. The D gene is left open where the match is weak. Expanded clones get a size class; other rows say once, few or many, or leave the size out.

size,length,J,V,D,CDR3,DNA
NA,13,TRBJ2-7,TRBV9,NA,CASSVGTGPEQYF,TGTGCCAGCAGCGTAGGAACGGGGCCCGAGCAGTACTTC
NA,16,TRBJ1-3,TRBV5-6,TRBD1,CASSLYNRGAGNTIYF,TGTGCCAGCAGCTTATATAACAGGGGAGCTGGAAACACCATATATTTT
many,11,TRBJ1-2,TRBV2,NA,CASRQFYGYTF,TGTGCCTCCAGACAGTTTTATGGCTACACCTTC
many,17,TRBJ2-7,TRBV7-9,TRBD2,CASSPGRGSGRFHEQYF,TGTGCCAGCAGCCCCGGTAGAGGTAGCGGGAGATTCCACGAGCAGTACTTC
many,17,TRBJ1-3,TRBV12-3/TRBV12-4,NA,CASNLFPGLFPQNTIYF,TGTGCCAGCAACCTATTTCCGGGACTTTTCCCTCAAAACACCATATATTTT
many,15,TRBJ1-5,TRBV30,NA,CAYRVYGARNQPQHF,TGTGCCTACCGCGTTTATGGGGCGCGAAATCAGCCCCAGCATTTT
many,16,TRBJ2-5,TRBV6-1,NA,CASSHSTRDPYGTQYF,TGTGCCAGCAGCCACAGCACACGAGACCCTTACGGGACCCAGTACTTC
many,14,TRBJ2-3,TRBV4-2,NA,CASSQEIGGNTQYF,TGTGCCAGCAGCCAAGAGATTGGGGGGAATACGCAGTATTTT
many,16,TRBJ1-3,TRBV11-2,NA,CASSLLSPNSGNTIYF,TGTGCCAGCAGCTTACTCTCACCCAACTCTGGAAACACCATATATTTT
few,15,TRBJ2-1,TRBV5-1,NA,CASSFGSGSVNEQFF,TGCGCCAGCAGCTTCGGGAGCGGCTCGGTGAATGAGCAGTTCTTC
few,15,TRBJ2-3,TRBV7-2,TRBD1,CASSLRQGRTDTQYF,TGTGCCAGCAGCCTAAGACAGGGCCGCACAGATACGCAGTATTTT
many,16,TRBJ2-5,TRBV2,TRBD2,CASSEGLAALQETQYF,TGTGCCAGCAGTGAGGGACTAGCGGCACTCCAAGAGACCCAGTACTTC
many,13,TRBJ2-7,TRBV4-1,NA,CASSQSGQNEQYF,TGCGCCAGCAGCCAGTCAGGACAGAACGAGCAGTACTTC
few,20,TRBJ2-1,TRBV5-1,TRBD2,CASSLVLPTSGLSSYNEQFF,TGCGCCAGCAGCTTGGTGCTGCCGACTAGCGGGTTAAGCTCCTACAATGAGCAGTTCTTC
many,15,TRBJ2-5,TRBV2,NA,CASSDLRWGGETQYF,TGTGCCAGCAGTGACCTACGATGGGGCGGAGAGACCCAGTACTTC
many,16,TRBJ1-4,TRBV30,TRBD1,CAWSEGASGTDEKLFF,TGTGCCTGGAGCGAAGGGGCCTCCGGGACAGATGAAAAACTGTTTTTT
NA,18,TRBJ1-1,TRBV5-1,TRBD1,CASSLAPSTGGPNTEAFF,TGCGCCAGCAGCTTGGCCCCTTCGACAGGGGGACCCAACACTGAAGCTTTCTTT
NA,14,TRBJ2-1,TRBV20-1,TRBD2,CSARLASGMNEQFF,TGCAGTGCTAGATTGGCTAGCGGGATGAATGAGCAGTTCTTC
many,14,TRBJ2-1,TRBV11-2,TRBD1,CTSSYTQGTNEQFF,TGTACCAGCAGCTACACACAGGGGACGAATGAGCAGTTCTTC
many,13,TRBJ2-5,TRBV6-2/TRBV6-3,NA,CASSYRSQETQYF,TGTGCCAGCAGTTACAGGAGCCAAGAGACCCAGTACTTC
few,15,TRBJ1-5,TRBV2,NA,CASTIDRSGNQPRHF,TGTGCCAGCACCATCGATCGGTCGGGCAATCAGCCCCGGCATTTT
NA,15,TRBJ1-1,TRBV6-5,TRBD1,CASSYRGTVNTEAFF,TGTGCCAGCAGTTACCGGGGGACAGTGAACACTGAAGCTTTCTTT
many,15,TRBJ2-5,TRBV4-1,NA,CASSQPGVGKETQYF,TGCGCCAGCAGCCAGCCGGGAGTCGGGAAAGAGACCCAGTACTTC
once,15,TRBJ1-1,TRBV2,NA,CASSEMPDMNTEAFF,TGTGCCAGCAGTGAAATGCCAGATATGAACACTGAAGCTTTCTTT
many,18,TRBJ2-6,TRBV6-6,NA,CASSYSARAASGANVLTF,TGTGCCAGCAGCTACTCAGCCCGGGCTGCCTCTGGGGCCAACGTCCTGACTTTC
many,14,TRBJ1-1,TRBV5-5,NA,CASSFEEFSTEAFF,TGTGCCAGCAGCTTCGAGGAATTTAGCACTGAAGCTTTCTTT
NA,13,TRBJ2-7,TRBV20-1,NA,CSAWDFSTYEQYF,TGCAGTGCTTGGGACTTTTCCACCTACGAGCAGTACTTC
NA,15,TRBJ2-2,TRBV19,TRBD2,CASSRGLAGTGELFF,TGTGCCAGTAGTAGAGGACTAGCGGGGACCGGGGAGCTGTTTTTT
NA,15,TRBJ2-7,TRBV4-2,NA,CASSQEGGRVNEQYF,TGTGCCAGCAGCCAAGAAGGGGGGCGCGTCAACGAGCAGTACTTC